The rows below give T cell receptor beta chains drawn from one sample of a study of T cell repertoires in cytomegalovirus infection. TCRdb recomputed calls from the reads with MiXCR, one row per CDR3 protein. The profile covers approximately 260,000 distinct CDR3 sequences, with over 15% appearing a single time and over 40% taken by the ten largest. Sequencing was done on a sample of CD8+ T cells from PBMCs. The receptors here all came from a human donor in good health (CMV status not recorded). Some clones in this sample may be carry-over from other donors' samples. Each CDR3 is given with its conserved first and last residue. D genes are given only for firm matches. Rows give clone size only sometimes, using once, few, many, or a class for an expanded clone.

many TRBJ2-3 15 NA TRBV7-2 TGTGCCAGCAGCTCTGGGGGGGGGGCCGTAGATACGCAGTATTTT CASSSGGGAVDTQYF
few TRBJ2-1 15 TRBD2 TRBV5-1 TGCGCCAGCAGCCTCCTGGACGGGGGGTACAATGAGCAGTTCTTC CASSLLDGGYNEQFF
many TRBJ2-2 13 NA TRBV6-2/TRBV6-3 TGTGCCAGCAGCGACTCGACCACCGGGGAGCTGTTTTTT CASSDSTTGELFF
NA TRBJ1-3 14 NA TRBV7-9 TGTGCCAGCAGCTTGTCTCAAGGGAGCAACACCATATATTTT CASSLSQGSNTIYF
few TRBJ1-2 11 NA TRBV5-6 TGTGCCAGCAGGGGAGGAGGCGGCTACACCTTC CASRGGGGYTF
many TRBJ2-1 11 NA TRBV11-2 TGTGCCAGCGCCGGGGACAATGAGCAGTTCTTC CASAGDNEQFF
NA TRBJ2-3 21 TRBD1 TRBV7-9 TGTGCCAGCAGCAACTTAGGGGGACAGCCGACACGGTTGAGAGGCACAGATACGCAGTATTTT CASSNLGGQPTRLRGTDTQYF
few TRBJ2-5 15 TRBD2 TRBV9 TGTGCCAGCAGCGCCGGCGGGGGGCCCCAAGAGACCCAGTACTTC CASSAGGGPQETQYF
NA TRBJ1-6 17 TRBD1 TRBV6-5 TGTGCCAGCAGTTACTCGCCAGGGGGGTCCTATAATTCACCCCTCCACTTT CASSYSPGGSYNSPLHF
many TRBJ1-5 12 NA TRBV12-3/TRBV12-4 TGTGCCAGCGCAGGTGAGGATCAGCCCCAGCATTTT CASAGEDQPQHF
few TRBJ2-1 14 TRBD2 TRBV27 TGTGCCAGCAGGGTAGCGGGGAACTACAATGAGCAGTTCTTC CASRVAGNYNEQFF
many TRBJ2-4 16 NA TRBV7-2 TGTGCCAGCAGCTTAGAGGCAGGCCTCGGGGGAAACATTCAGTACTTC CASSLEAGLGGNIQYF
many TRBJ2-1 13 NA TRBV12-3/TRBV12-4 TGTGCCAGCAGTTTAGGGCCCGCCGATGAGCAGTTCTTC CASSLGPADEQFF
many TRBJ1-1 12 NA TRBV19 TGTGCCAGTAGTATTGAGGGACTCGGAGCTTTCTTT CASSIEGLGAFF
NA TRBJ2-1 17 TRBD1 TRBV4-2 TGTGCCAGCAGCCGCCCCACCGGGCAGGGGGCCTACAATGAGCAGTTCTTC CASSRPTGQGAYNEQFF
many TRBJ1-1 12 TRBD1 TRBV7-6 TGTGCCAGCAGCCGACAGGGCACTGAAGCTTTCTTT CASSRQGTEAFF
few TRBJ1-2 14 TRBD1 TRBV2 TGTGCCAGCAGGTCCGGGACAGCTAACTATGGCTACACCTTC CASRSGTANYGYTF
NA TRBJ2-7 13 NA TRBV5-5 TGTGCCAGCAGCTTGCCAGTTACCTACGAGCAGTACTTC CASSLPVTYEQYF
NA TRBJ1-5 13 NA TRBV6-6 TGTGCCAGCAGTTACCCGCGGACGCGGCCCCAGCATTTT CASSYPRTRPQHF
few TRBJ2-7 12 NA TRBV2 TGTGCCAGCAACCAGGGCTCCTACGAGCAGTACTTC CASNQGSYEQYF
many TRBJ1-1 12 NA TRBV4-1 TGCGCCAGCAGCCAGGGGTTGGCTGAAGCTTTCTTT CASSQGLAEAFF
few TRBJ1-1 13 NA TRBV9 TGTGCCAGCAGCGTAGTAGGGGGGAAGGAAGCTTTCTTT CASSVVGGKEAFF
NA TRBJ2-7 14 NA TRBV29-1 TGCAGCGTCCGAACCGGTTATACCTCCTACGAGCAGTACTTC CSVRTGYTSYEQYF
NA TRBJ1-2 17 NA TRBV19 TGTGCCAGTAGTATCTCGGACCCACTAACCTCTAACTATGGCTACACCTTC CASSISDPLTSNYGYTF
few TRBJ2-6 17 TRBD2 TRBV7-9 TGTGCCAGCAGCTTAGGGACTAGTTCCTCTGGGGCCAACGTCCTGACTTTC CASSLGTSSSGANVLTF
many TRBJ2-7 15 NA TRBV7-2 TGTGCCAGCAGCTTATGGTCGGGGGCCATCTACGAGCAGTACTTC CASSLWSGAIYEQYF
many TRBJ1-1 14 NA TRBV7-9 TGTGCCAGCAGCTTAGGGGCAGCGAACACTGAAGCTTTCTTT CASSLGAANTEAFF
many TRBJ2-1 13 TRBD1 TRBV7-6 TGTGCCAGCAGCCCGGGGACAGGGTATGAGCAGTTCTTC CASSPGTGYEQFF
NA TRBJ1-1 14 NA TRBV9 TGTGCCAGCAGCTCCACGCCCGGCTCCAATGAAGCTTTCTTT CASSSTPGSNEAFF
few TRBJ2-7 13 NA TRBV5-1 TGCGCCAGCAGCTTGCTTGTCCCCATCGAGCAGTACTTC CASSLLVPIEQYF
few TRBJ1-2 14 NA TRBV6-1 TGTGCCAGCAGTGAACTTGCACATGTCTATGGCTACACCTTC CASSELAHVYGYTF
NA TRBJ2-7 15 TRBD1 TRBV5-1 TGCGCCAGCAGCATGGGGACAGGGGATGGCTACGAGCAGTACTTC CASSMGTGDGYEQYF
once TRBJ2-1 14 NA TRBV7-9 TGTGCCAGCACCGTCGTTCCAGGATACAATGAGCAGTTCTTC CASTVVPGYNEQFF
many TRBJ1-5 18 NA TRBV7-9 TGTGCCTACCACAGCAGAGTTCTAAGGGGAGAGAGCAATCAGCCCCAGCATTTT CAYHSRVLRGESNQPQHF
NA TRBJ1-2 15 NA TRBV7-9 TGTGCCAGCAGCTCCTCATACATGAGGCCGATAAGCTACACCTTC CASSSSYMRPISYTF
NA TRBJ2-7 15 NA TRBV7-6 TGTGCCAGCAGCTTAGCACCGGCCTCCACTTACGAGCAGTACTTC CASSLAPASTYEQYF
NA TRBJ2-1 13 NA TRBV9 TGTGCCAGCAGCGTAGTACCAGGCCAGGGGCAGTTCTTC CASSVVPGQGQFF
once TRBJ2-1 13 NA TRBV19 TGTGCCAGCCGAACCCAGGGCTACAATGAGCAGTTCTTC CASRTQGYNEQFF
few TRBJ2-3 15 TRBD2 TRBV7-3 TGTGCCAGCAGCCAAGCGGGGGGGGTCACAGATACGCAGTATTTT CASSQAGGVTDTQYF
NA TRBJ1-4 15 NA TRBV28 TGTGCCAGCAGTAGTCCGGACACGAGCCATGAAAAACTGTTTTTT CASSSPDTSHEKLFF
NA TRBJ1-5 13 NA TRBV13 TGTGCCAGCAGCTTAAGGAGTAATCAGCCCCAGCATTTT CASSLRSNQPQHF
NA TRBJ2-7 16 NA TRBV5-1 TGCGCCAGCAGCCACTATAGGCGTAACTCGCTCTACGAGCAGTACTTC CASSHYRRNSLYEQYF
few TRBJ1-2 16 NA TRBV7-6 TGTGCCAGCAGCCCTAAACAGGGCCGTACTAACTATGGCTACACCTTC CASSPKQGRTNYGYTF
NA TRBJ2-5 13 NA TRBV2 TGTGCCAGCAGTGACAGGGGCGGGGAGACCCAGTACTTC CASSDRGGETQYF
many TRBJ2-7 14 NA TRBV6-2/TRBV6-3 TGTGCCAGCAGTTACGCCTCAAGGTTTGACGAGCAGTACTTC CASSYASRFDEQYF
NA TRBJ2-1 13 NA TRBV2 TGTGCCAGCAGTGACCCGGCGGTTGGGGAGCAGTTCTTC CASSDPAVGEQFF
few TRBJ1-5 12 NA TRBV20-1 TGCAGTGCTAGAACGATCAATCAGCCCCAGCATTTT CSARTINQPQHF
many TRBJ1-3 15 NA TRBV7-2 TGTGCCAGCAGCTTTATACTGGCCCCCCGAAACACCATATATTTT CASSFILAPRNTIYF
few TRBJ2-7 16 TRBD1 TRBV13 TGTGCCAGCAGCTTCTCCGGGACAGGGAGGATCGACGAGCAGTACTTC CASSFSGTGRIDEQYF
many TRBJ1-1 14 NA TRBV28 TGTGCCAGCAGAGCGAAAGTGAGATTCACTGAAGCTTTCTTT CASRAKVRFTEAFF
few TRBJ1-1 12 NA TRBV19 TGTGCCAGTATTACAGGAAGCACTGAAGCTTTCTTT CASITGSTEAFF
few TRBJ1-2 16 NA TRBV15 TGTGCCACCAGCAGAGTCGGGACGGCTGAGGAATATGGCTACACCTTC CATSRVGTAEEYGYTF
few TRBJ2-1 14 TRBD1 TRBV29-1 TGCAGCGTTGAAGGGACCCTCAGGGGGAATGAGCAGTTCTTC CSVEGTLRGNEQFF
NA TRBJ2-7 14 NA TRBV7-8 TGTGCCAGCAGCTTAGACCGGACCTTCTACGAGCAGTACTTC CASSLDRTFYEQYF